This entry features one TCR beta chain sequence. Using immunoSEQ multiplex PCR, the repertoire was profiled, and TCRdb retains in-frame clones only, with some absent. The table has hundreds of thousands of clones, approximately 86% seen once. These data belong to a study of blood T cell repertoires in COVID-19. Study-wide background: The United States, Italy and Spain provided the acute and convalescent COVID-19 samples.

Those enrolled, adults aged roughly 18 to 89 years, came from roughly 22 US areas. Participant-given clinical history determined each cohort assignment. Source material: PBMCs or T cells enriched from blood (not recorded which). The sequence was obtained from a woman aged 40 to 50 with acute COVID-19.

CDR3 coding DNA: TGCAGTCCGGTCGGGAAAGAGACCCAGTACTTC. It codes for CSPVGKETQYF. J is TRBJ2-5 and V is TRBV20-1, with D possibly matching TRBD2 (5 bases). CDR3 size: 11 residues. V gave up 8 bases and J gave up 3 bases, with 10 bases separating them. Germline V gene data show CDR1 as DFQATT and CDR2 as SNEGSKA (reference sequence).